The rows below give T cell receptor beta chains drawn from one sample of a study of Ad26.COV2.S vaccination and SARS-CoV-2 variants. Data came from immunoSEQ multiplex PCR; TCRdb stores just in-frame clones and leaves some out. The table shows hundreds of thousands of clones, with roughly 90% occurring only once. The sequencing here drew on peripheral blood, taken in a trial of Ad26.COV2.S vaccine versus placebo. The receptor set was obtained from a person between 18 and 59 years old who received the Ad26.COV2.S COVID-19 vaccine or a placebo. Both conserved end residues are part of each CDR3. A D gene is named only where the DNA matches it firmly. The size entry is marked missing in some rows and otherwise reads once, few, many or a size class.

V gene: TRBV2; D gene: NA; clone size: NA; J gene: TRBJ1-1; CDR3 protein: CASSEYRGGNTEAFF; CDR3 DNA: TGTGCCAGCAGTGAGTATCGGGGGGGCAACACTGAAGCTTTCTTT
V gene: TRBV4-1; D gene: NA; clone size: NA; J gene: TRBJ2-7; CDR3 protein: CASSPGGFYEQYF; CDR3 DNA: TGCGCCAGCAGCCCAGGGGGGTTCTACGAGCAGTACTTC
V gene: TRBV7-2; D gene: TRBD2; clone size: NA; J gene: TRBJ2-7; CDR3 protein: CASGRSGTRGNEQYF; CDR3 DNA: TGTGCCAGCGGCAGGTCAGGGACTAGAGGGAACGAGCAGTACTTC
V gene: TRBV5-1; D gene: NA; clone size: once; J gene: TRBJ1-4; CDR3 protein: CASSFTENEKLFF; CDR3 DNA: TGCGCCAGCAGCTTCACGGAAAATGAAAAACTGTTTTTT
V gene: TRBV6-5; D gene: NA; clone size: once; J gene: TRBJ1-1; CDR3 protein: CASSYRPGTVNTEAFF; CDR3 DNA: TGTGCCAGCAGTTACCGACCCGGGACGGTGAACACTGAAGCTTTCTTT
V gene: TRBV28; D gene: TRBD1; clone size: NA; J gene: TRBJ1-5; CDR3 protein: CASSPRTGGNQPQHF; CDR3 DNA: TGTGCCAGCAGTCCCCGGACAGGGGGCAATCAGCCCCAGCATTTT
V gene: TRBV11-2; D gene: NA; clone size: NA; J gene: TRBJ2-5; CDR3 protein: CASSPQETQYF; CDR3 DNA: TGTGCCAGCAGCCCCCAAGAGACCCAGTACTTC
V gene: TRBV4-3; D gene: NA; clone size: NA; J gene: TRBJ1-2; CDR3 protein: CASSPRGWRGHYDGYTF; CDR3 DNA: TGCGCCAGCAGCCCGCGAGGATGGAGGGGACACTACGATGGCTACACCTTC
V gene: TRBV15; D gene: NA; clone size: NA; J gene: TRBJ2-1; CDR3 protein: CATSRDTGVRYNEQFF; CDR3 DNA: TGTGCCACCAGCAGAGATACAGGAGTGCGTTACAATGAGCAGTTCTTC
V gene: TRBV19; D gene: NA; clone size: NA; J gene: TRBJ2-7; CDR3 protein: CASSIDLVGRLSREQYF; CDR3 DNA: TGTGCCAGTAGTATAGATCTTGTCGGCCGACTGTCCCGCGAGCAGTACTTC
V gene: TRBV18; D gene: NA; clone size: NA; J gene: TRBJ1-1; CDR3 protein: CASSPPWQGRNTEAFF; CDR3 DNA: TGTGCCAGCTCACCACCTTGGCAGGGGAGGAACACTGAAGCTTTCTTT
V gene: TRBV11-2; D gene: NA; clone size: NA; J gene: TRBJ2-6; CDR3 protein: CASRPSGANVLTF; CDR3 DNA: TGTGCCAGCCGTCCCTCTGGGGCCAACGTCCTGACTTTC
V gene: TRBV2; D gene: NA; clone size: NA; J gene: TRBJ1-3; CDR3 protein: CASSAPTGLGNTIYF; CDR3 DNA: TGTGCCAGCAGTGCACCAACAGGGTTGGGAAACACCATATATTTT
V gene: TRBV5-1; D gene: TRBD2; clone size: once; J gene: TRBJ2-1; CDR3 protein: CASSLNFMPLAGVYNEQFF; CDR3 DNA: TGCGCCAGCAGCCTCAATTTCATGCCCCTAGCGGGGGTCTACAATGAGCAGTTCTTC
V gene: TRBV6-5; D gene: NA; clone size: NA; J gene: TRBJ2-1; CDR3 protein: CASSYDSDNEQFF; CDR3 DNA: TGTGCCAGCAGCTACGACAGTGACAATGAGCAGTTCTTC
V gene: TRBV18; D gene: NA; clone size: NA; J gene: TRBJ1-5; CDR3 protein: CASSPGGGLNQPQHF; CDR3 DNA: TGTGCCAGCTCCCCAGGCGGGGGCCTCAATCAGCCCCAGCATTTT
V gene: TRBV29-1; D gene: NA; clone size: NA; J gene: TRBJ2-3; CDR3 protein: CSVDIRRDGTDTQYF; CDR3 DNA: TGCAGCGTCGACATAAGGCGGGACGGCACAGATACGCAGTATTTT
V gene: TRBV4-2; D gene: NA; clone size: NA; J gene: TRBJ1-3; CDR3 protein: CASSQGRQGGNTIYF; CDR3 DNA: TGTGCCAGCAGCCAAGGCCGGCAGGGCGGAAACACCATATATTTT
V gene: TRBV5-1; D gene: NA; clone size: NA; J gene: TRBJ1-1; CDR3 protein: CASSLTQGYVDTEAFF; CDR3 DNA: TGCGCCAGCAGCTTGACCCAGGGATATGTGGACACTGAAGCTTTCTTT
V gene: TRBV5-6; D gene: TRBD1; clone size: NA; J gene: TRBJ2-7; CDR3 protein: CASSRAGQGGDEQYF; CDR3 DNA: TGTGCCAGCAGCAGGGCAGGACAGGGGGGAGACGAGCAGTACTTC
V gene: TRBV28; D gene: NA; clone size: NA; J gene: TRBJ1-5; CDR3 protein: CASSLTGGQPQHF; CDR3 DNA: TGTGCCAGCAGTTTAACGGGAGGACAGCCCCAGCATTTT
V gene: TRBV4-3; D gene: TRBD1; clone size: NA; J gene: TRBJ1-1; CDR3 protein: CASSEGTGGAGTEAFF; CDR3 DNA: TGCGCCAGCAGCGAAGGGACAGGGGGCGCGGGGACTGAAGCTTTCTTT
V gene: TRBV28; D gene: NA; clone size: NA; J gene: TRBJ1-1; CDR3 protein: CASSLSRMNTEAFF; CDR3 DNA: TGTGCCAGCAGTTTAAGCAGAATGAACACTGAAGCTTTCTTT
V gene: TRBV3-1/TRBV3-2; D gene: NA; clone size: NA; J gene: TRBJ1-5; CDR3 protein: CASSPSLNRQGNQPQHF; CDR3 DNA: TGTGCCAGCAGCCCGAGCCTAAACAGGCAGGGCAATCAGCCCCAGCATTTT